This TCR beta chain was recorded in a study of long-term antiretroviral therapy in people with HIV. In regard to this clone: What it binds is unknown.

Germline V lookup: CDR1 MNHNY, CDR2 SVGAGI (reference sequence). The CDR3 length is 12 residues. Trimming removed 5 bases at V and 8 bases at J, with 11 bases between. Sequencing relied on immunoSEQ assay v3.0, run at survey level. Sequencing used immunoSEQ multiplex PCR; TCRdb keeps in-frame clones, though not all of them. The table has tens of thousands of clones, 70% to 90% seen once. Donors needed at least one pre-ART PBMC sample plus at least two post-ART samples. Findings of the study overall: Once patients were on ART, diversity went higher but still fell short of transplant donor controls. Older ART regimens were possibly in use when the blood was collected between the mid-2000s and the late 2010s. The repertoire was dominated at all time points by clones expanded before ART.

The TCR sequence derives from a man aged 18 to 30 with HIV. The sample was unsorted PBMCs, taken 0.8 years before starting antiretroviral therapy. The rearrangement uses TRBV6-6 and TRBJ2-3; D not resolved. CDR3 residues: CASSTGNLTQYF. The CDR3 bases are TGTGCCAGCAGTACTGGTAATCTTACGCAGTATTTT.